These 27 T cell receptor beta chains share one sample of origin, sequenced in a study of blood T cell repertoires in COVID-19. Repertoires were generated with immunoSEQ multiplex PCR, while TCRdb's copy carries only in-frame clones and drops some. The sample has around 130,000 clones, roughly nine tenths seen once. Sequences were obtained from peripheral blood. These receptors were collected from a man in his 70s with active or convalescent COVID-19.

V gene TRBV7-9 combines with J gene TRBJ1-2, with 8 bases aligning to TRBD1. The V gene end was trimmed by 8 bases and the J gene end by 4 bases; junction bases not matched to a gene: 6. This CDR3 region has 13 residues. CDR1 is SEHNR and CDR2 is FQNEAQ in the germline V gene (reference sequence). This CDR3 is CASGRQGPYGYTF. CDR3 DNA sequence: TGTGCCAGCGGCCGACAGGGGCCCTATGGCTACACCTTC.

V is TRBV11-2 and J is TRBJ2-1; D might be TRBD1 (5 bases). Germline-derived CDR1 and CDR2 are SGHAT and FQNNGV. This CDR3 region has 15 residues. Deletions cut 3 bases from V and 5 bases from J, with 14 bases between. The CDR3 nucleotides read TGTGCCAGCAGCTTTCAGCAGTCAGGGAACAATGAGCAGTTCTTC. The encoded protein is CASSFQQSGNNEQFF.

V and J are TRBV3-1 (or the pseudogene TRBV3-2) and TRBJ1-1; 9 positions agree with TRBD1. The CDR3 runs 14 residues. V shed 0 bases and J 10 bases; nucleotides not matched to a gene: 6. The V gene's germline CDR1 is LGHDT and CDR2 YNNKEL (reference sequence). The CDR3 DNA reads TGTGCCAGCAGCCAAGATGGACAGGGGAGACGAGCTTTCTTT. Translation: CASSQDGQGRRAFF.

The CDR3 is CASSSLSLNSNQPQHF. The CDR3, as DNA: TGTGCCAGCAGTTCACTCTCACTGAATAGCAATCAGCCCCAGCATTTT. The V gene is TRBV28, the J gene TRBJ1-5, with D unresolved. V lost 4 bases and J lost 0, with 13 bases in between. The CDR3 runs to 16 residues. Per germline, CDR1 MDHEN and CDR2 SYDVKM.

The chain combines TRBV2 with TRBJ1-1; TRBD1 matches 7 bases. Germline values: CDR1 SNHLY, CDR2 FYNNEI. The V and J ends lost 8 bases and 6 bases, in that order; junction bases with no gene match: 9. This CDR3 spans 13 amino acids. The CDR3 sequence: CASHRKGAAEAFF. CDR3 in DNA: TGTGCCAGCCACAGAAAGGGGGCAGCTGAAGCTTTCTTT.

A word on this clone: Other DNA sequences of this sample code for an identical CDR3. V usage is TRBV2 and J usage is TRBJ1-3; weak D call: TRBD1 (5 bases). Looked up from germline, CDR1 is SNHLY and CDR2 is FYNNEI. This CDR3 comprises 14 residues. V dropped 4 bases and J dropped 4 bases, with 11 bases sitting between them. CDR3 nucleotide sequence: TGTGCCAGCAGTGGGCAGGGTGCGGGAAACACCATATATTTT. This sequence encodes CASSGQGAGNTIYF.

The J gene is TRBJ1-4, the V gene TRBV7-9; D perhaps matches TRBD1 (5 bases). Trimming removed 3 bases at V and 4 bases at J, with 12 bases between. The germline V gene has CDR1 SEHNR and CDR2 FQNEAQ (reference sequence). CDR3 length: 15 amino acids. CDR3 in DNA: TGTGCCAGCAGCTTTGGGGGGACGGTTAATGAAAAACTGTTTTTT. Translated, it gives CASSFGGTVNEKLFF.

DNA of the CDR3: TGTGCCAGCAGCTTAGGGCAGGGAGGTGGGAACACTGAAGCTTTCTTT. It is translated as CASSLGQGGGNTEAFF. The chain has TRBV11-2 and TRBJ1-1, with D perhaps TRBD1 (5 bases). The V end was cut by 1 base, the J end by 1 base, with 13 bases between. Germline CDR1 SGHAT, CDR2 FQNNGV. The CDR3 sequence is 16 residues long.

The chain uses TRBV5-1 and TRBJ1-1, with 7 positions matching TRBD1. The length of the CDR3 is 15 residues. Trimming took 1 base from V and 2 from J; bases not matched to a gene: 5. Germline CDR1 reads SGHRS; CDR2 reads YFSETQ. The DNA for the CDR3 is TGCGCCAGCAGCTTGCTCGGGACAGACAACACTGAAGCTTTCTTT. Encoded protein: CASSLLGTDNTEAFF.

This rearrangement joins TRBV28 to TRBJ2-1, with 10 positions matching TRBD2. CDR1 is MDHEN and CDR2 is SYDVKM in the germline V gene. The V segment lost 6 bases and the J segment 14 bases; nucleotides outside the gene matches: 13. The CDR3 contains 14 residues. In nucleotides, the CDR3 is TGTGCCAGCAGCTCTTCCTTAGGGCTAGCGGGGGAGTTCTTC. Translated, it gives CASSSSLGLAGEFF.

This clone was counted a few times. The V call is TRBV4-2, the J call TRBJ1-3, with D possibly TRBD1 on 6 matching bases. With 0 bases removed from V and 3 bases from J, the gap between germline ends came to 12 bases. CDR1 is LGHNA and CDR2 is YNFKEQ in the germline V gene. CDR3 length: 16 residues. CDR3 in DNA: TGTGCCAGCAGCCAAGAGTGGCAGGGGAGTGGAAACACCATATATTTT. The encoded protein is CASSQEWQGSGNTIYF.

The chain couples TRBV13 to TRBJ2-5; possible D gene TRBD2, 6 bases. The CDR3 is 14 amino acids. Between the trimmed V and J ends, which lost 3 bases and 1 base, there was a span of 9 bases. From germline, CDR1 is PRHDT and CDR2 FYEKMQ (reference sequence). CDR3 bases: TGTGCCAGCAGCTTGGCGGGAAGCCAAGAGACCCAGTACTTC. This sequence encodes CASSLAGSQETQYF.

The chain has TRBV6-5 and TRBJ2-1; D remains unclear. CDR1 MNHEY and CDR2 SVGAGI come from the germline V gene. The CDR3 is 15 residues long. V gave up 10 bases and J gave up 0 bases, with 16 bases separating them. The CDR3 loop reads CATTPRSSSYNEQFF. CDR3 in DNA: TGTGCCACCACACCTCGATCTAGCTCCTACAATGAGCAGTTCTTC.

The V gene is TRBV28, the J gene TRBJ1-2, with 10 bases identical to TRBD1. The V gene's germline CDR1 is MDHEN and CDR2 SYDVKM. The CDR3 runs to 12 residues. Germline trimming cut 10 bases from V and 2 bases from J; bases unmatched to any gene: 1. The CDR3 reads CATTGGNYGYTF. CDR3 sequence (DNA): TGTGCCACGACAGGGGGCAACTATGGCTACACCTTC.

V is TRBV27 and J is TRBJ2-7; 10 nucleotides line up with TRBD2. V trimming: 2 bases; J trimming: 2 bases; junction bases outside the gene matches: 3. Germline lookup yields CDR1 MNHEY and CDR2 SMNVEV (reference sequence). This CDR3 region has 15 residues. The CDR3 coding sequence is TGTGCCAGCAGTTTAGGAGCGGGGGGGACCTACGAGCAGTACTTC. Translated: CASSLGAGGTYEQYF.

The genes are TRBV19 and TRBJ2-1; weak D call: TRBD1 (5 bases). There are 15 residues in the CDR3. Trimming took 1 base from V and 0 from J, leaving 7 bases between them. Germline V CDR1 and CDR2: LNHDA, SQIVND (reference sequence). The DNA of the CDR3 is TGTGCCAGTAGTATAGGACAGAGCTCCTACAATGAGCAGTTCTTC. Translated, it gives CASSIGQSSYNEQFF.

V gene TRBV28 combines with J gene TRBJ2-5; D possibly corresponds to TRBD2 (6 bases). CDR1 and CDR2 (germline): MDHEN, SYDVKM. Between the trimmed V and J ends, which lost 9 bases and 4 bases, there was a span of 15 bases. The CDR3 has 13 amino acids. DNA for the CDR3: TGTGCCAGTAGAGTGCGGGGCGGAGAGACCCAGTACTTC. This sequence encodes CASRVRGGETQYF.

The V call is TRBV21-1, the J call TRBJ2-7; the table gives TRBD1 as D, unverified against the DNA. TRBV21-1 is described as a pseudogene. There are 17 residues in the CDR3. DNA of the CDR3: TGTGCCAGCCCACACAGCCCCTCGCAGGGGAGCTCCTACGAGCAGTACTTC. It specifies CASPHSPSQGSSYEQYF.

The chain carries TRBV5-6 and TRBJ1-2; tentatively, D is TRBD1 (6 bases). The CDR3 runs to 14 residues. The germline CDR1 and CDR2 sequences are SGHDT and YYEEEE. Trimming stripped 0 bases from V and 10 bases from J, with 16 bases between. The CDR3 DNA reads as TGTGCCAGCAGCTTGGGACAGGTCTTGGTTGACTACACCTTC. It is translated as CASSLGQVLVDYTF.

The chain joins TRBV4-1 to TRBJ2-3; TRBD1 agrees at 7 bases. Looked up from germline, CDR1 is MGHRA and CDR2 is YSYEKL. CDR3 length: 15 amino acids. The junction had 5 bases not matched to a gene; V was cut back by 2 bases and J by 3 bases. The CDR3 DNA reads TGCGCCAGCAGCCAACAGGACAGGACTACAGATACGCAGTATTTT. This codes for CASSQQDRTTDTQYF.

V usage is TRBV5-1 and J usage is TRBJ2-7; D perhaps matches TRBD2 (6 bases). Looked up from germline, CDR1 is SGHRS and CDR2 is YFSETQ. The CDR3 sequence is 17 residues long. V was trimmed by 4 bases and J by 4 bases, leaving 24 bases between them. The CDR3 DNA is TGCGCCAGCAGCCCAGAGGTCCCGGGACTTTTAAGTTACGAGCAGTACTTC. This sequence encodes CASSPEVPGLLSYEQYF.

This chain connects TRBV5-5 to TRBJ2-7; TRBD2 might be the D (5 bases). Germline CDR1 is SGHKS and CDR2 is YYEKEE (reference sequence). The length of the CDR3 is 12 residues. The ends were cut back, 5 bases at V and 5 bases at J, with 11 bases in the middle. CDR3 sequence: CASSRAGNEQYF. CDR3 bases: TGTGCCAGCAGTCGCGCCGGGAACGAGCAGTACTTC.

The chain combines TRBV7-2 with TRBJ1-2; TRBD1 might be the D (5 bases). Germline V lookup: CDR1 SGHTA, CDR2 FQGNSA. This CDR3 is built from 14 residues. Trimming stripped 2 bases from V and 4 bases from J, with 11 bases between. This CDR3 reads CASSLTGTIYGYTF. In nucleotides, the CDR3 is TGTGCCAGCAGCTTAACCGGGACTATCTATGGCTACACCTTC.

This clone has more than one count but fewer than ten. V is TRBV9 and J is TRBJ2-2, with 8 bases that match TRBD1. Germline-derived CDR1 and CDR2 are SGDLS and YYNGEE. V shed 4 bases, J shed 3 bases, and the junction held 8 bases outside the gene matches. The CDR3 runs to 16 residues. The CDR3 is CASSPDRGTYTGELFF. The CDR3 DNA sequence: TGTGCCAGCAGCCCCGACAGGGGTACTTACACCGGGGAGCTGTTTTTT.

The J gene is TRBJ2-5, the V gene TRBV29-1, with D unclear. Germline V gene lookup returns CDR1 SQVTM and CDR2 ANQGSEA. This CDR3 has 13 amino acids. The V end was cut by 0 bases, the J end by 5 bases, with 10 bases between. CDR3 in DNA: TGCAGCGTTGAAGATCCGGTGGTGGAGACCCAGTACTTC. It encodes CSVEDPVVETQYF.

The gene calls are TRBV19 and TRBJ2-7; 11 bases agree with TRBD2. With 0 bases clipped from V and 0 bases from J, the junction kept 4 bases outside the gene matches. The CDR3 is 17 amino acids. Per germline, CDR1 LNHDA and CDR2 SQIVND (reference sequence). The CDR3: CASSIESTSGVSYEQYF. CDR3 nucleotides: TGTGCCAGTAGTATAGAGTCGACTAGCGGGGTCTCCTACGAGCAGTACTTC.

The chain uses TRBV7-9 and TRBJ2-1; 8 bases align to TRBD1. Germline CDR1 SEHNR, CDR2 FQNEAQ (reference sequence). This CDR3 has 18 amino acids. V shed 5 bases, J shed 5 bases, and the junction held 17 bases outside the gene matches. DNA of the CDR3: TGTGCCAGCAGCCCTGCCCTTACCATCGGGACAGGCAACAATGAGCAGTTCTTC. Its protein product is CASSPALTIGTGNNEQFF.